Following are 32 T cell receptor beta chains from one sample sequenced in a study of blood T cell repertoires in COVID-19. Only in-frame clones appear in the TCRdb table, and some are missing; sequencing was by immunoSEQ multiplex PCR. Counted here are over 200,000 clones, 86% occurring once; the ten biggest clones make up over 3%. The sequencing input was PBMCs or T cells enriched from blood (not recorded which). These receptors came from a woman aged 50 to 65 in a cohort exposed to, infected with or recovered from COVID-19 (not recorded which).

The rearrangement links TRBV28 to TRBJ1-2, with 12 bases lining up with TRBD1. The CDR3 has 17 residues. V lost 5 bases and J lost 4; bases outside the gene matches: 11. Germline CDR1 MDHEN, CDR2 SYDVKM. For the CDR3, the DNA is TGTGCCAGCAGTACCGGGACAGGGGGCGCGTCGGTCTATGGCTACACCTTC. Protein product: CASSTGTGGASVYGYTF.

In its sample, this clone was seen a few times. V usage is TRBV12-3 or TRBV12-4 and J usage is TRBJ1-2; 7 bases align to TRBD1. The CDR3 loop spans 11 amino acids. Trimming removed 8 bases from V and 7 bases from J; junction bases left unmatched: 4. CDR3 amino acids: CASGQGVGYTF. DNA for the CDR3: TGTGCCAGCGGCCAGGGGGTTGGCTACACCTTC.

The chain combines TRBV19 with TRBJ2-2; 8 bases are shared with TRBD1. The junction had 6 bases not matched to a gene; V was cut back by 5 bases and J by 7 bases. The CDR3 is 14 amino acids. Germline CDR1 reads LNHDA; CDR2 reads SQIVND (reference sequence). For the CDR3, the DNA is TGTGCCAGTAGTCGCGACAGGGGCGGCGGGGAGCTGTTTTTT. Amino acid sequence: CASSRDRGGGELFF.

V gene TRBV5-1 combines with J gene TRBJ2-2; 7 positions agree with TRBD1. Trimming at V came to 3 bases and at J to 7 bases, leaving 6 bases not matched to a gene. Looked up from germline, CDR1 is SGHRS and CDR2 is YFSETQ. This CDR3 has 14 amino acids. CDR3 DNA: TGCGCCAGCAGCTCACAGGGGCATGTCGGGGAGCTGTTTTTT. Translated, it gives CASSSQGHVGELFF.

The rearrangement links TRBV6-5 to TRBJ1-4, with 8 bases that match TRBD1. Germline V gene data show CDR1 as MNHEY and CDR2 as SVGAGI. There are 16 residues in the CDR3. The trim removed 4 bases at V and 2 bases at J, leaving 6 bases unmatched. CDR3 bases: TGTGCCAGCAGTTTTTTCCAGGGGGCGACTAATGAAAAACTGTTTTTT. It is translated as CASSFFQGATNEKLFF.

The rearrangement uses TRBV3-1 (or the pseudogene TRBV3-2) and TRBJ2-7; D perhaps matches TRBD1 (5 bases). The CDR3 consists of 14 residues. The germline CDR1 and CDR2 sequences are LGHDT and YNNKEL (reference sequence). V gave up 5 bases and J gave up 7 bases, with 18 bases separating them. CDR3 sequence reads: CASSFQQTAWEQYF. In nucleotides, the CDR3 is TGTGCCAGCAGCTTTCAACAGACAGCGTGGGAGCAGTACTTC.

The CDR3 DNA is TGTGCCACACAGGGGCGCGCCACTGAAGCTTTCTTT. Its translation: CATQGRATEAFF. The chain links TRBV24-1 to TRBJ1-1, with 7 bases that match TRBD1. Germline assignment: CDR1 KGHDR and CDR2 SFDVKD. With 10 bases clipped from V and 4 bases from J, the junction kept 5 bases outside the gene matches. The CDR3 extends over 12 amino acids.

V usage is TRBV29-1 and J usage is TRBJ2-5, with D perhaps TRBD1 (6 bases). The CDR3 covers 12 residues. Trimming took 7 bases from V and 4 from J, leaving 13 bases between them. In germline, CDR1 is SQVTM, CDR2 ANQGSEA. The chain's CDR3 is CSARDTLETQYF. As DNA, the CDR3 is TGCAGCGCTAGGGACACCCTAGAGACCCAGTACTTC.

CDR3 loop: CASSRQTGHNQPQHF. The DNA of the CDR3 is TGTGCCAGCTCACGACAAACAGGGCACAATCAGCCCCAGCATTTT. The chain links TRBV18 to TRBJ1-5, with D tentatively TRBD1 (6 bases). This CDR3 is built from 15 residues. V was cut by 4 bases and J by 3 bases, with 13 bases left in between. Germline CDR1 KGHSH, CDR2 LQKENI.

V usage is TRBV11-2 and J usage is TRBJ2-3; perhaps TRBD2 as D (5 bases). Per germline, CDR1 SGHAT and CDR2 FQNNGV. The length of the CDR3 is 12 residues. Trimming pared 5 bases from V and 9 bases from J, leaving 12 bases between. The CDR3 region is CASSRERATQYF. CDR3 in DNA: TGTGCCAGCAGCCGAGAGAGGGCCACGCAGTATTTT.

The chain carries TRBV7-8 and TRBJ1-1; perhaps TRBD1 as D (6 bases). The V end lost 5 bases, the J end lost 6 bases, and 19 bases lay between the germline ends. The CDR3 extends over 15 amino acids. The germline CDR1 and CDR2 sequences are SGHVS and FQNEAQ. CDR3 nucleotide sequence: TGTGCCAGCAGCCCCGCCGGGGGGCTGTTCTCTGAAGCTTTCTTT. Translated: CASSPAGGLFSEAFF.

This chain connects TRBV6-2 or TRBV6-3 to TRBJ2-7, with 7 bases that match TRBD2. The ends lost 4 bases at V and 4 bases at J; junction bases unmatched: 4. The CDR3 covers 13 residues. Germline CDR1 MNHEY, CDR2 SVGEGT. CDR3 sequence (DNA): TGTGCCAGCAGTTCCGGGACTAAGTACGAGCAGTACTTC. Amino acid sequence: CASSSGTKYEQYF.

V is TRBV7-2 and J is TRBJ1-3; D is perhaps TRBD1 (6 bases). V was clipped by 1 base and J by 8 bases, with 12 bases between them. Germline CDR1 and CDR2: SGHTA and FQGNSA. CDR3 length: 14 residues. This chain's CDR3 is CASSLGDIRDTIYF. The CDR3 DNA is TGTGCCAGCAGCTTAGGGGACATTCGGGACACCATATATTTT.

The CDR3 sequence: CASSIRGGTGELFF. CDR3 DNA sequence: TGTGCCAGTAGTATCCGAGGGGGCACCGGGGAGCTGTTTTTT. This chain uses TRBV19 with TRBJ2-2; perhaps TRBD1 as D (6 bases). This CDR3 comprises 14 residues. CDR1 is LNHDA and CDR2 is SQIVND in the germline V gene (reference sequence). The V end lost 3 bases, the J end lost 4 bases, and 9 bases lay between the germline ends. Combining the CDR3 with reference TRBV19 and TRBJ2-2 gives the whole variable domain DGGITQSPKYLFRKEGQNVTLSCEQNLNHDAMYWYRQDPGQGLRLIYYSQIVNDFQKGDIAEGYSVSREKKESFPLTVTSAQKNPTAFYLCASSIRGGTGELFFGEGSRLTVL.

The chain joins TRBV4-1 to TRBJ1-3; D ambiguous. Trimming cost V 0 bases and J 2 bases, with 8 bases left between them. The CDR3 runs 15 residues. Germline CDR1 reads MGHRA; CDR2 reads YSYEKL. CDR3 sequence reads: CASSQERGAGNTIYF. As DNA, the CDR3 is TGCGCCAGCAGCCAAGAACGGGGAGCTGGAAACACCATATATTTT.

The CDR3 DNA reads as TGTGCCAGCAGCTTTATTTATAGCGGGGCCTACGAGCAGTACTTC. It yields the protein CASSFIYSGAYEQYF. This chain connects TRBV7-2 to TRBJ2-7; 8 bases line up with TRBD2. Germline V lookup: CDR1 SGHTA, CDR2 FQGNSA. V lost 3 bases to trimming and J lost 2 bases; unmatched junction nucleotides: 6. There are 15 residues in the CDR3.

For the CDR3, the DNA is TGTGCCAGCCTGAAAGTCGGGGGGCCCGTAGAGACCCAGTACTTC. It codes for CASLKVGGPVETQYF. V is TRBV7-2 and J is TRBJ2-5; D might be TRBD2 (7 bases). V was trimmed by 8 bases and J by 4 bases, leaving 20 bases between them. The germline CDR1 and CDR2 sequences are SGHTA and FQGNSA. The CDR3 runs to 15 residues. The variable domain in full, with the rest retrieved from reference TRBV7-2 and TRBJ2-5, is GAGVSQSPSNKVTEKGKDVELRCDPISGHTALYWYRQSLGQGLEFLIYFQGNSAPDKSGLPSDRFSAERTGGSVSTLTIQRTQQEDSAVYLCASLKVGGPVETQYFGPGTRLLVL.

This rearrangement joins TRBV27 to TRBJ1-1; possibly TRBD1 for D (5 bases). V lost 5 bases to trimming and J lost 4 bases, with 11 bases between them. This CDR3 spans 13 amino acids. Germline values: CDR1 MNHEY, CDR2 SMNVEV (reference sequence). This CDR3 is CASSLGRITEAFF. Here the CDR3 DNA reads TGTGCCAGCAGTCTGGGGCGGATCACTGAAGCTTTCTTT.

This sequence joins TRBV19 and TRBJ1-2; D gene uncertain. This CDR3 comprises 13 residues. The V and J ends lost 3 bases and 8 bases respectively, with 13 bases between them. The germline gives CDR1 LNHDA, CDR2 SQIVND (reference sequence). DNA for the CDR3: TGTGCCAGTAGTATCTCTGGGCTGGGCGGCTACACCTTC. Its protein is CASSISGLGGYTF.

This chain connects TRBV7-2 to TRBJ1-2; 12 bases line up with TRBD1. V trimming: 3 bases; J trimming: 4 bases; junction bases outside the gene matches: 9. The V gene's germline CDR1 is SGHTA and CDR2 FQGNSA. The CDR3 sequence is 17 residues long. DNA for the CDR3: TGTGCCAGCAGCTTTTCTGGGGACAGGGGGCTCGGCTATGGCTACACCTTC. This codes for CASSFSGDRGLGYGYTF.

The J gene is TRBJ2-2, the V gene TRBV5-1, with a tentative D call TRBD2 (5 bases). Germline V gene sequence: CDR1 SGHRS, CDR2 YFSETQ. The CDR3 spans 15 residues. Between the trimmed V and J ends, which lost 3 bases and 6 bases, there was a span of 15 bases. Written as DNA, the CDR3 is TGCGCCAGCAGCTGGAGGCGTTTGTCGGCCGGGGAGCTGTTTTTT. This codes for CASSWRRLSAGELFF.

The chain joins TRBV6-4 to TRBJ1-3, with 9 bases matching TRBD1. The CDR3 runs 15 residues. The germline V gene encodes CDR1 MRHNA and CDR2 SNTAGT. J gave up 4 bases and V 6 bases, and 7 bases lay outside the gene matches. CDR3 sequence (DNA): TGTGCCAGCAGCGCCGGGACAGGGAAGGGAAACACCATATATTTT. Translation gives CASSAGTGKGNTIYF.

The V gene is TRBV5-1, the J gene TRBJ2-2, with 9 bases matching TRBD1. Germline V gene data show CDR1 as SGHRS and CDR2 as YFSETQ. CDR3 length: 16 residues. Trimming removed 4 bases from V and 4 bases from J; junction bases left unmatched: 8. The CDR3 protein is CASSEGGQGITGELFF. The CDR3 bases are TGCGCCAGCAGCGAGGGGGGACAGGGTATCACCGGGGAGCTGTTTTTT. The full variable domain, rest sourced from reference TRBV5-1 and TRBJ2-2, is KAGVTQTPRYLIKTRGQQVTLSCSPISGHRSVSWYQQTPGQGLQFLFEYFSETQRNKGNFPGRFSGRQFSNSRSEMNVSTLELGDSALYLCASSEGGQGITGELFFGEGSRLTVL.

The chain's CDR3 is CASSLETGFSGELFF. CDR3 bases: TGTGCCAGCAGCCTGGAGACAGGGTTCAGCGGGGAGCTGTTTTTT. V gene TRBV5-4 combines with J gene TRBJ2-2; 7 bases align to TRBD1. Germline V gives CDR1 SGHNT, CDR2 YYREEE (reference sequence). The length of the CDR3 is 15 residues. Trimming took 4 bases from V and 7 from J; bases not matched to a gene: 10.

In its sample, this clone was seen a few times. CDR3 coding DNA: TGTGCCAGCAGCTTATCGTGGGGCCACGGAAACACCATATATTTT. This encodes CASSLSWGHGNTIYF. The chain uses TRBV11-1 and TRBJ1-3; TRBD1 is a possible D gene (5 bases). V dropped 2 bases and J dropped 4 bases, with 12 bases sitting between them. The germline V gene encodes CDR1 SGHAT and CDR2 FQDESV (reference sequence). This CDR3 has 15 residues. Looking up the rest from reference TRBV11-1 and TRBJ1-3 gives the full variable domain: EAEVAQSPRYKITEKSQAVAFWCDPISGHATLYWYRQILGQGPELLVQFQDESVVDDSQLPKDRFSAERLKGVDSTLKIQPAELGDSAMYLCASSLSWGHGNTIYFGEGSWLTVV.

This rearrangement joins TRBV29-1 to TRBJ1-5; the D gene is possibly TRBD1 (6 bases). The CDR3 has 12 residues. Per the germline V gene, CDR1 is SQVTM and CDR2 is ANQGSEA. Trimming removed 4 bases from V and 10 bases from J, with 14 bases in between. The CDR3 sequence: CSVGDNFVPQHF. The CDR3 DNA is TGCAGCGTTGGGGACAACTTCGTACCCCAGCATTTT. Complete variable domain (other parts from reference TRBV29-1 and TRBJ1-5): SAVISQKPSRDICQRGTSLTIQCQVDSQVTMMFWYRQQPGQSLTLIATANQGSEATYESGFVIDKFPISRPNLTFSTLTVSNMSPEDSSIYLCSVGDNFVPQHFGDGTRLSIL.

The chain carries TRBV7-9 and TRBJ1-6; TRBD1 aligns across 8 bases. The V and J ends lost 4 bases and 8 bases, in that order; junction bases with no gene match: 7. Germline-derived CDR1 and CDR2 are SEHNR and FQNEAQ (reference sequence). This CDR3 has 15 amino acids. The CDR3 spells CASSSATGADSPLHF. Here the CDR3 DNA reads TGTGCCAGCAGCTCAGCGACAGGGGCCGATTCACCCCTCCACTTT.

The V call is TRBV10-2, the J call TRBJ1-1; no definite D call. CDR1 and CDR2 (germline): WSHSY, SAAADI. The CDR3 covers 14 residues. V was pared by 5 bases and J by 3 bases, with 13 bases between. CDR3 DNA sequence: TGCGCCAGCAGTCTCCCACCAGAATACACTGAAGCTTTCTTT. Its protein product is CASSLPPEYTEAFF.

The chain is built from TRBV4-1 and TRBJ1-1; D remains unclear. Per the germline V gene, CDR1 is MGHRA and CDR2 is YSYEKL. The CDR3 runs to 14 residues. Trimming cost V 1 base and J 1 base, with 7 bases left between them. The CDR3 region is CASSQAEWNTEAFF. In nucleotides, the CDR3 is TGCGCCAGCAGCCAAGCGGAGTGGAACACTGAAGCTTTCTTT.

V usage is TRBV24-1 and J usage is TRBJ1-5; 8 bases map to TRBD1. Germline V gene data show CDR1 as KGHDR and CDR2 as SFDVKD. J gave up 7 bases and V 3 bases, and 4 bases lay outside the gene matches. CDR3 length: 14 amino acids. The CDR3 bases are TGTGCCACCAGTGATAGGACAGGGCGGCAGCCCCAGCATTTT. Its protein is CATSDRTGRQPQHF.

In nucleotides, the CDR3 is TGCGCCAGCAGAGCTTCGGGTCGGGGACAAGGCAATGAGCAGTTCTTC. It specifies CASRASGRGQGNEQFF. The J gene is TRBJ2-1, the V gene TRBV5-1; D might be TRBD1 (6 bases). Germline CDR1 is SGHRS and CDR2 is YFSETQ. The CDR3 extends over 16 amino acids. Trimming cost V 5 bases and J 6 bases, with 21 bases left between them.

This clone came up a few times. The chain is built from TRBV4-1 and TRBJ1-5, with a weak D call TRBD1 (5 bases). This CDR3 contains 15 residues. Trimming shortened V by 0 bases and J by 5 bases, and 11 bases separated the two germline ends. Germline assignment: CDR1 MGHRA and CDR2 YSYEKL. The CDR3 protein is CASSQEQTGHQPQHF. CDR3 nucleotide sequence: TGCGCCAGCAGCCAAGAGCAAACAGGCCATCAGCCCCAGCATTTT.